The 15 T cell receptor beta chains in this list originate from one sample, sequenced in a study of T cells in Graves' hyperthyroidism and ophthalmopathy. RNA transcripts provided the source from which TCR beta CDR3 regions were amplified. With the HTBI primer set, the TCR CDR3 went through a first round of RT-PCR. One entry per CDR3 protein, called by TCRdb with MiXCR from the multiplex PCR reads. In the table there are 300,000 or so distinct CDR3 sequences, approximately 15% of which are singletons. Sequenced input: blood. The receptors here all came from an older woman with Graves' ophthalmopathy.

V is TRBV6-1 and J is TRBJ1-2; D remains ambiguous. This CDR3 comprises 14 residues. V dropped 3 bases and J dropped 0 bases, with 8 bases sitting between them. The germline gives CDR1 MNHNS, CDR2 SASEGT. The DNA of the CDR3 is TGTGCCAGCAGTGACCTCGGGGCTAACTATGGCTACACCTTC. As protein: CASSDLGANYGYTF.

Notes on this clonotype: A much larger clonotype is one base distant, so this may be a read error. This is likely a read error, given that the CDR3 carries no conserved phenylalanine or tryptophan at its end. The chain uses TRBV27 and TRBJ1-1; no reliable D call. The CDR3 is made up of 14 amino acids. Germline V gene sequence: CDR1 MNHEY, CDR2 SMNVEV (reference sequence). V was pared by 3 bases and J by 1 base, with 9 bases between. The CDR3 coding sequence is TGTGCCAGCAGTTTCGCGCCCCCGAACACTGAAGCTTTCCTT. As protein: CASSFAPPNTEAFL.

This clonotype was observed many times. The chain links TRBV3-1 to TRBJ2-1; D is unclear. Trimming shortened V by 3 bases and J by 10 bases, and 10 bases separated the two germline ends. CDR3 length equals 12 residues. The germline CDR1 and CDR2 sequences are LGHDT and YNNKEL (reference sequence). The CDR3 coding sequence is TGTGCCAGCAGCCATTACCTTAGCGAGCAGTTCTTC. Translation: CASSHYLSEQFF.

This clonotype was seen once. The V call is TRBV28, the J call TRBJ1-2; D call uncertain. There are 12 residues in the CDR3. Germline-derived CDR1 and CDR2 are MDHEN and SYDVKM. Trimming took 10 bases from V and 3 from J, leaving 12 bases between them. The CDR3 protein is CATRRSDYGYTF. The CDR3 DNA reads as TGTGCCACCCGCCGGTCGGACTATGGCTACACCTTC.

This clonotype has at least ten counts. J is TRBJ2-1 and V is TRBV28, with 7 bases lining up with TRBD1. The length of the CDR3 is 14 residues. After removal of 7 bases from V and 8 bases from J, the junction contained 11 bases not matched to a gene. Germline assignment: CDR1 MDHEN and CDR2 SYDVKM. DNA for the CDR3: TGTGCCAGCATTCCGGACAGGATCTTCGATGAGCAGTTCTTC. Protein product: CASIPDRIFDEQFF.

This clonotype occurred many times. V and J are TRBV9 and TRBJ1-6; D not certain. Germline loops: CDR1 SGDLS, CDR2 YYNGEE. There are 13 residues in the CDR3. With 1 base removed from V and 11 bases from J, the gap between germline ends came to 10 bases. As DNA, the CDR3 is TGTGCCAGCAGCGTAACTGGGCAGGCACCCCTCCACTTT. Its translation: CASSVTGQAPLHF.

This clonotype was detected ten times or more. The chain joins TRBV12-3 or TRBV12-4 to TRBJ2-7; the match to TRBD2 covers 7 bases. The V and J ends lost 2 bases and 6 bases, in that order; junction bases with no gene match: 4. There are 13 residues in the CDR3. CDR3 loop: CASSLIREVEQYF. For the CDR3, the DNA is TGTGCCAGCAGTTTAATTCGGGAGGTCGAGCAGTACTTC.

In its sample, this clonotype was seen a few times. The chain has TRBV4-2 and TRBJ2-3; the match to TRBD2 covers 8 bases. The length of the CDR3 is 17 residues. Germline trimming cut 1 base from V and 0 bases from J; bases unmatched to any gene: 6. Germline CDR1 is LGHNA and CDR2 is YNFKEQ. The CDR3 spells CASSQAWASGSTDTQYF. The CDR3 coding sequence is TGTGCCAGCAGCCAAGCATGGGCTAGCGGGAGCACAGATACGCAGTATTTT.

The chain employs TRBV7-9 and TRBJ1-6; weak D call: TRBD1 (6 bases). Per the germline V gene, CDR1 is SEHNR and CDR2 is FQNEAQ (reference sequence). CDR3 length: 12 residues. V was shortened by 11 bases and J by 8 bases, with 13 bases between the two germline ends. As DNA, the CDR3 is TGTGCCTCCCAGACAGGCGATTCACCCCTCCACTTT. It is translated as CASQTGDSPLHF.

This clonotype was seen only a few times. This chain uses TRBV27 with TRBJ1-2; 7 bases align to TRBD1. The germline V gene has CDR1 MNHEY and CDR2 SMNVEV (reference sequence). The length of the CDR3 is 17 residues. V trimming: 3 bases; J trimming: 7 bases; junction bases outside the gene matches: 17. DNA of the CDR3: TGTGCCAGCAGTTTTCCCTCAGGGGGGCTTACATGGGGTGGCTACACCTTC. Its translation is CASSFPSGGLTWGGYTF.

This clonotype was seen repeatedly, ten times or more. The CDR3 region has the DNA TGTGCCACCTCGGACAGGCCAAGCTCTGGAAACACCATATATTTT. Protein: CATSDRPSSGNTIYF. The rearrangement joins TRBV2 to TRBJ1-3; TRBD1 aligns across 7 bases. V was pared by 10 bases and J by 0 bases, with 9 bases of the junction left unmatched. The CDR3 has 15 amino acids. CDR1 is SNHLY and CDR2 is FYNNEI in the germline V gene.

In its sample, this clonotype was seen a few times. The chain recombines TRBV28 with TRBJ2-2; D possibly matches TRBD1 or TRBD2 (6 bases each). The V gene lost 7 bases and the J gene lost 5 bases, with 20 bases spanning the gap. The CDR3 loop spans 16 amino acids. In germline, CDR1 is MDHEN, CDR2 SYDVKM. CDR3 nucleotides: TGTGCCAGCACTCCGTCGGGGGCACCTAGGACCGGGGAGCTGTTTTTT. Amino acid sequence: CASTPSGAPRTGELFF. The full variable domain, in which reference TRBV28 and TRBJ2-2 provide the parts outside the CDR3, is DVKVTQSSRYLVKRTGEKVFLECVQDMDHENMFWYRQDPGLGLRLIYFSYDVKMKEKGDIPEGYSVSREKKERFSLILESASTNQTSMYLCASTPSGAPRTGELFFGEGSRLTVL.

V and J are TRBV5-8 and TRBJ1-5; D uncertain. V lost 0 bases and J lost 4, with 11 bases in between. The CDR3 has 15 residues. Germline-derived CDR1 and CDR2 are SGHTS and YDEGEE. CDR3 nucleotides: TGTGCCAGCAGCTTGGAATCACAGATAAATCAGCCCCAGCATTTT. Its protein product is CASSLESQINQPQHF.

This clonotype turned up a few times. The rearrangement links TRBV15 to TRBJ2-3; D is possibly TRBD2 (7 bases). Germline lookup yields CDR1 LNHNV and CDR2 YYDKDF (reference sequence). This CDR3 contains 19 residues. Deletions cut 0 bases from V and 3 bases from J, with 22 bases between. The CDR3: CATSRDRPGGNRATDTQYF. The CDR3 DNA reads as TGTGCCACCAGCAGAGATCGTCCCGGGGGGAACAGGGCAACAGATACGCAGTATTTT.

This clonotype was detected only a few times. The chain joins TRBV29-1 to TRBJ1-2; TRBD1 matches 10 bases. The CDR3 extends over 15 amino acids. Germline V gene data show CDR1 as SQVTM and CDR2 as ANQGSEA. Trimming removed 8 bases from V and 8 bases from J; junction bases left unmatched: 17. The CDR3, as DNA: TGCAGCTCGACTCGTGGCACCGGGACAGGGGAAGGCTACACCTTC. Protein: CSSTRGTGTGEGYTF.